The rows below give T cell receptor beta chains drawn from one sample of a study of cytomegalovirus exposure and HLA in healthy donors. Clones were read by immunoSEQ multiplex PCR, and TCRdb kept only the in-frame ones, dropping some. The sample lists just over 150,000 clones; around 79% were seen once. The material sequenced was PBMCs. The receptor set was obtained from a woman aged 45 to 65 in good health and CMV-seropositive. Both conserved end residues are part of each CDR3. D genes are given only for firm matches. Only part of the rows carry a size: once, few, many, or a class if the clone is expanded.

CDR3: CASSKKRGGGDSNQPQHF
DNA: TGTGCCAGCAGCAAAAAAAGAGGGGGAGGGGACAGCAATCAGCCCCAGCATTTT
D: .
size: .
J: TRBJ1-5
V: TRBV21-1

CDR3: CAWSAGLAGGPGTDTQYF
DNA: TGTGCCTGGAGTGCTGGACTAGCGGGGGGGCCTGGGACAGATACGCAGTATTTT
D: TRBD2
size: .
J: TRBJ2-3
V: TRBV30

CDR3: CASSPATGSGAFQETQYF
DNA: TGTGCCAGCAGCCCAGCGACAGGGTCGGGAGCTTTTCAAGAGACCCAGTACTTC
D: .
size: .
J: TRBJ2-5
V: TRBV7-2

CDR3: CASSLGGLGNTIYF
DNA: TGTGCCAGCAGCCTCGGGGGTCTCGGAAACACCATATATTTT
D: .
size: few
J: TRBJ1-3
V: TRBV7-8

CDR3: CASSVGRGARGNTIYF
DNA: TGTGCCAGCAGCGTAGGGCGGGGGGCGCGAGGAAACACCATATATTTT
D: .
size: .
J: TRBJ1-3
V: TRBV9

CDR3: CASSPGGWGSGYEQYF
DNA: TGTGCCAGCAGCCCCGGGGGGTGGGGCTCCGGCTACGAGCAGTACTTC
D: TRBD2
size: .
J: TRBJ2-7
V: TRBV5-4

CDR3: CASSVPSTDTQYF
DNA: TGTGCCAGCAGCGTCCCTAGCACAGATACGCAGTATTTT
D: .
size: .
J: TRBJ2-3
V: TRBV5-4

CDR3: CASSSDRVYEKLFF
DNA: TGTGCCAGCAGCTCGGACAGGGTGTATGAAAAACTGTTTTTT
D: TRBD1
size: .
J: TRBJ1-4
V: TRBV5-4

CDR3: CASSEFRSNTEAFF
DNA: TGCGCCAGCAGTGAGTTCAGGTCTAACACTGAAGCTTTCTTT
D: .
size: .
J: TRBJ1-1
V: TRBV10-2

CDR3: CASSPSGAGANVLTF
DNA: TGTGCCAGCTCACCAAGCGGGGCTGGGGCCAACGTCCTGACTTTC
D: TRBD2
size: .
J: TRBJ2-6
V: TRBV18

CDR3: CASRKGAGNTIYF
DNA: TGTGCCAGCAGGAAGGGGGCTGGAAACACCATATATTTT
D: .
size: .
J: TRBJ1-3
V: TRBV28

CDR3: CASSPRYEQYF
DNA: TGTGCCAGCAGTCCCCGTTACGAGCAGTACTTC
D: .
size: once
J: TRBJ2-7
V: TRBV6-6